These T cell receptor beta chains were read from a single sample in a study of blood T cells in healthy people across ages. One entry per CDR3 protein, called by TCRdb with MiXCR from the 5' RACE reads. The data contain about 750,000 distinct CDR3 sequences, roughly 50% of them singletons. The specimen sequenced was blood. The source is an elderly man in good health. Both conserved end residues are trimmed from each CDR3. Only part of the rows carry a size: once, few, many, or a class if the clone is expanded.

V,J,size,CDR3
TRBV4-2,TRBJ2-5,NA,ASSQDRSIQETQY
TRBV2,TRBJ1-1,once,ASSEAGGRGVSAF
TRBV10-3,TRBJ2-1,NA,AISDAGGSEQF
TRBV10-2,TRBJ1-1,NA,ASSEPTLGGSTEAF
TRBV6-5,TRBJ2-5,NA,ASRRLTGLETQY
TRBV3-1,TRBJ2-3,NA,ASSQGTSGPRTQY
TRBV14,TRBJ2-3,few,ASSQDLVPTDTQY
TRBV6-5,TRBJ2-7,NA,ASTPRGTNSFYEQY
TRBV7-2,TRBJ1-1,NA,ASSLRRNQAF
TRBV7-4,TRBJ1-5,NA,ASSLGPLQGQGTKYSNQPQH
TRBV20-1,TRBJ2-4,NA,SARGGLAGAGKNIQY
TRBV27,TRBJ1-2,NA,ASSLSGAGGGGYT
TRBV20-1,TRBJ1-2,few,SARGGYGYT
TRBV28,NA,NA,ASGSAGEAAKNIQY
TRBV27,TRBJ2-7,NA,ASRPDRGYEQY
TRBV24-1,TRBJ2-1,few,ATAAYNEQF
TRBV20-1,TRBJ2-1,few,SASLSVAANYNEQF
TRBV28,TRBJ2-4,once,ASSLRGRAAKNIQY
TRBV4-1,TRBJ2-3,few,ASSPPGLAGVARYAY
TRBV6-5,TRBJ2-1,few,ASSPPIGNEQF
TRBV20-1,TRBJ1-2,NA,SARDTAGQGNYGYT
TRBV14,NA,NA,ASSHLDRAEQY
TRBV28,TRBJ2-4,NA,ASSLRASGRELAKNIQY
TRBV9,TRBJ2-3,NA,ASSVVAGDTDTQY
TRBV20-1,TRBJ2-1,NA,SARGLAGNNEQF
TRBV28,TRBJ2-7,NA,ASSPHRELYEQY
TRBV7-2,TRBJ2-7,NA,ASSPDRKTYEQY
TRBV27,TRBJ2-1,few,ASSSFEAGWNEQF
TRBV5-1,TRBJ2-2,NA,ASSLGDANTGELF
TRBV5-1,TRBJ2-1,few,ASSLVLFSSGSLDNEQF
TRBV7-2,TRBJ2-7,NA,ASSLVRVLSYERY
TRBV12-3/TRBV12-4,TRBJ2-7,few,ASSPMLPALRPYEQY
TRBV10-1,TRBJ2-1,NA,ASSVAGGDNEQF
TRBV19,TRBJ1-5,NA,ASRRGREGNQPQH
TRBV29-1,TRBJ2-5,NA,SVPGVDQY
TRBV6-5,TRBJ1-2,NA,ASSYSGQGRGYT
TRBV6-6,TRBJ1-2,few,ASSYSRDPSYYGYT
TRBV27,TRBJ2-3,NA,ASSVLGANTQY
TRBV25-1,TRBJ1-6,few,ASRLSAGGSPLH
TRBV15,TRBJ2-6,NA,ATSRDGASSGANVLT